The 5 T cell receptor beta chains below were found in one sample sequenced in a study of monozygotic twins with cystic fibrosis (dated by TCRdb to about 2021). Receptor libraries were prepared by the immunoSEQ multiplex PCR assay. The clones in this table, taken by TCRdb from immuneACCESS, are in-frame only. Not every clone is retained; where verified, under half of the shortfall comes from an unresolved V gene, and the cause of the rest is unknown. This sample comprises around 33,000 clones, under 90% of them detected only once. The top ten clones comprise roughly 1.8% of the sample. The sequencing input was blood. The receptor source for this set is a girl aged 2 to 9 with cystic fibrosis.

A few counts support this clone. V gene TRBV5-1 combines with J gene TRBJ1-1; D may be TRBD1 (5 bases). V was clipped by 4 bases and J by 9 bases, with 16 bases between them. The CDR3 sequence is 13 residues long. CDR1 is SGHRS and CDR2 is YFSETQ in the germline V gene. The CDR3 loop is CASSPGGIGQAFF. CDR3 sequence (DNA): TGCGCCAGCAGCCCGGGGGGGATCGGGCAAGCTTTCTTT.

The chain employs TRBV7-2 and TRBJ1-3, with D tentatively TRBD1 (6 bases). The CDR3 runs 13 residues. Trimming left V 5 bases short and J 6 bases short, with 11 bases between. Looked up from germline, CDR1 is SGHTA and CDR2 is FQGNSA. This CDR3 is CASSHREKNTIYF. The CDR3 nucleotides read TGTGCCAGCAGCCACAGGGAGAAAAACACCATATATTTT.

A single count supports this clone. The chain carries TRBV30 and TRBJ1-5, with unresolved D. The CDR3 is made up of 13 amino acids. The V end lost 2 bases, the J end lost 4 bases, and 9 bases lay between the germline ends. Germline V gives CDR1 GTSNPN, CDR2 SVGIG (reference sequence). The CDR3 DNA follows: TGTGCCTGGAGTCGGGCCCGAAATCAGCCCCAGCATTTT. Translation gives CAWSRARNQPQHF.

This clone was recorded only once. This rearrangement joins TRBV4-1 to TRBJ2-7, with D uncertain. This CDR3 contains 13 residues. From germline, CDR1 is MGHRA and CDR2 YSYEKL. Trimming cost V 4 bases and J 2 bases, with 9 bases left between them. The CDR3 sequence: CASSPRRTYEQYF. CDR3 nucleotide sequence: TGCGCCAGCAGCCCGAGGCGCACCTACGAGCAGTACTTC.

The chain employs TRBV7-9 and TRBJ1-1; no clear D. Per the germline V gene, CDR1 is SEHNR and CDR2 is FQNEAQ (reference sequence). V lost 5 bases and J 4 bases, leaving 14 bases between the germline ends. The CDR3 contains 14 residues. CDR3 DNA: TGTGCCAGCAGCCAACCTACACGGGGCACTGAAGCTTTCTTT. It codes for CASSQPTRGTEAFF.